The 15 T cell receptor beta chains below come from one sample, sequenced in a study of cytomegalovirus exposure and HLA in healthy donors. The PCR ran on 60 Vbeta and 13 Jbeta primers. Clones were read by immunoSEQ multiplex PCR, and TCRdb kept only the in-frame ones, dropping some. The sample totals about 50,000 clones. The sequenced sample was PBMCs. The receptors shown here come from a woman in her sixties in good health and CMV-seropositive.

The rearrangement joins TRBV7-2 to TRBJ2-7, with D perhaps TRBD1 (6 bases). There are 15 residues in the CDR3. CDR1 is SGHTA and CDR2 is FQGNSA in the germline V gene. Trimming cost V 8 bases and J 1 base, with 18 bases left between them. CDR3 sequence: CASVPSGASSYEQYF. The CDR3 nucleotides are TGTGCCAGCGTCCCTTCAGGGGCGTCGTCCTACGAGCAGTACTTC.

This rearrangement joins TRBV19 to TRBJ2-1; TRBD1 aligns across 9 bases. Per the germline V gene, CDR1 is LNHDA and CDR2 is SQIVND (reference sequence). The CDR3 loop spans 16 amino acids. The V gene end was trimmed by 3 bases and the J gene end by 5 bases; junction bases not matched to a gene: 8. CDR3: CASSMVGTGRNNEQFF. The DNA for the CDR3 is TGTGCCAGTAGTATGGTTGGGACAGGGCGGAACAATGAGCAGTTCTTC.

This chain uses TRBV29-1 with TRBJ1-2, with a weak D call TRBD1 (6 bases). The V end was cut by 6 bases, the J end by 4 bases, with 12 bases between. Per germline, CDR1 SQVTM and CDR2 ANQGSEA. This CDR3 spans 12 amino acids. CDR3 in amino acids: CSVPRGTYGYTF. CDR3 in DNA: TGCAGCGTCCCAAGGGGGACCTATGGCTACACCTTC.

CDR3 DNA: TGTGCCAGCAGCTTACTAGCGGGGGGGCTCGGTGAGCAGTTCTTC. Translation gives CASSLLAGGLGEQFF. This chain connects TRBV7-8 to TRBJ2-1; 12 bases agree with TRBD2. This CDR3 comprises 15 residues. V lost 2 bases, J lost 9 bases, and 5 bases stayed unmatched. Per the germline V gene, CDR1 is SGHVS and CDR2 is FQNEAQ.

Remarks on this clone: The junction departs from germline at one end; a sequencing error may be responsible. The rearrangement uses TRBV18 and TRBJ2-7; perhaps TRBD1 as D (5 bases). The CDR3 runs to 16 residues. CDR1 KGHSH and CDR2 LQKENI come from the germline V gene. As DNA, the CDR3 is TGTGCCAGCGCACCGACAGTTCTCAGTGGAATCAACGAGCAGTACTTC. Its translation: CASAPTVLSGINEQYF.

The CDR3 nucleotides are TGTGCCAGCAGCCCGACAGGGTTCGGAACTGAAGCTTTCTTT. This gives the protein CASSPTGFGTEAFF. The chain has TRBV9 and TRBJ1-1, with 7 bases lining up with TRBD1. CDR1 is SGDLS, CDR2 YYNGEE, per germline. The CDR3 loop spans 14 amino acids. The V and J ends lost 4 bases and 5 bases, in that order; junction bases with no gene match: 8.

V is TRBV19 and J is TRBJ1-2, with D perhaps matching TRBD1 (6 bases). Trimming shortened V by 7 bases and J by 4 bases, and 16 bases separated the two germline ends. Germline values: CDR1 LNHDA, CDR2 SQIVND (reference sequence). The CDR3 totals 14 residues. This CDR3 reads CASKSLQGAYGYTF. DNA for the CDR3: TGTGCCAGTAAGAGTCTACAGGGTGCCTATGGCTACACCTTC.

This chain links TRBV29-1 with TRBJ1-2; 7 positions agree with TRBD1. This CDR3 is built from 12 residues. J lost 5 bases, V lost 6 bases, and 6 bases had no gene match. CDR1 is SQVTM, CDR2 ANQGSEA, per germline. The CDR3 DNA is TGCAGCGTCTGGGACAGTGCTTATGGCTACACCTTC. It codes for CSVWDSAYGYTF.

CDR3: CASSRREGGSPLHF. In nucleotides, the CDR3 is TGTGCCAGCAGCCGCCGGGAGGGGGGTTCACCCCTCCACTTT. The V call is TRBV7-2, the J call TRBJ1-6, with D maybe TRBD1 (6 bases). The ends were cut back, 5 bases at V and 9 bases at J, with 14 bases in the middle. The CDR3 runs to 14 residues. Germline V gene sequence: CDR1 SGHTA, CDR2 FQGNSA.

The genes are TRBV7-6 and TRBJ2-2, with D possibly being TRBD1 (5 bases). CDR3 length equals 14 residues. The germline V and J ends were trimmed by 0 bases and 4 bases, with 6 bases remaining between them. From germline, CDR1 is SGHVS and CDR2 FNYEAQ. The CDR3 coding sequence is TGTGCCAGCAGCTTAGCGACAGTCACCGGGGAGCTGTTTTTT. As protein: CASSLATVTGELFF.

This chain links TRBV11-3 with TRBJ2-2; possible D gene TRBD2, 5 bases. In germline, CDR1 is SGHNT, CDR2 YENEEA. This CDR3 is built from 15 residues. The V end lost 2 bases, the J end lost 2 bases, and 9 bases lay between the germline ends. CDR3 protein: CASSLSGINTGELFF. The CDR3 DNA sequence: TGTGCCAGCAGCTTATCCGGGATAAACACCGGGGAGCTGTTTTTT. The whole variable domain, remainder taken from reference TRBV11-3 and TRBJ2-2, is EAGVVQSPRYKIIEKKQPVAFWCNPISGHNTLYWYLQNLGQGPELLIRYENEEAVDDSQLPKDRFSAERLKGVDSTLKIQPAELGDSAVYLCASSLSGINTGELFFGEGSRLTVL.

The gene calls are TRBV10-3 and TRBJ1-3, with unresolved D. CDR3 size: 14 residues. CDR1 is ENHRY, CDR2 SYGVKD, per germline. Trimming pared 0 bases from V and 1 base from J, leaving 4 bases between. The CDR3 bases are TGTGCCATCAGTGAGTCCTCTTCTGGAAACACCATATATTTT. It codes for CAISESSSGNTIYF.

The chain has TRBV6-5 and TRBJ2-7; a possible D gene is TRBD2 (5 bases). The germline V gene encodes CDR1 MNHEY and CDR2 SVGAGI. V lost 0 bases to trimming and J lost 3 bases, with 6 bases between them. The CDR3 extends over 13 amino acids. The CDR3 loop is CASSYSRVYEQYF. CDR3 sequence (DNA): TGTGCCAGCAGTTACTCGAGGGTCTACGAGCAGTACTTC.

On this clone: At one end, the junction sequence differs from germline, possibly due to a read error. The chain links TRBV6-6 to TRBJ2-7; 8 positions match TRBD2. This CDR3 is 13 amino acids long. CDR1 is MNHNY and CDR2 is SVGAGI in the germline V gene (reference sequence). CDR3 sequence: CASSSRGAYEQYF. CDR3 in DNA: TGTGCCAGTAGTTCGCGGGGGGCCTACGAGCAGTACTTC.

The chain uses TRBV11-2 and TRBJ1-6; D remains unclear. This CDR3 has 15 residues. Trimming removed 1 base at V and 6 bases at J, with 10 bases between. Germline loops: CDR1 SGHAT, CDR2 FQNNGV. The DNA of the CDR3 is TGTGCCAGCAGCTTAGTATGGCAGGTTAATTCACCCCTCCACTTT. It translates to CASSLVWQVNSPLHF.